The rows below give T cell receptor beta chains drawn from one sample of a study of shared clonotypes between healthy human individuals. Only in-frame clones appear in the TCRdb table, and some are missing; sequencing was by immunoSEQ multiplex PCR. The sample lists around 2.1 million clones, roughly 95% occurring once. Sequencing was performed on naive CD4+ T cells sorted from blood. The receptors were gathered from a man aged 18 to 30 in good health. The conserved cysteine and the conserved F or W are not part of the CDR3 here.

V	J	CDR3
TRBV4-1	TRBJ2-2	ASSSRLDTGELF
TRBV18	TRBJ1-2	ASSPGVANYGYT
TRBV9	TRBJ2-3	ASSVGPTDTQY
TRBV11-3	TRBJ2-3	ASSPGRAPYTQY
TRBV28	TRBJ1-5	ASTEGTGNNQPQH
TRBV12-5	TRBJ2-7	ASGLVPRPGLSYEQY
TRBV10-3	TRBJ1-5	AGGTLLGQPQH
TRBV19	TRBJ2-1	ASSPQGGVREQF
TRBV2	TRBJ2-5	ASSQLTQY
TRBV7-6	TRBJ2-5	ASSLGGGRQETQY
TRBV28	TRBJ2-5	ASSPWGTGQQETQY
TRBV25-1	TRBJ2-5	ASSDRTGPGETQY
TRBV5-4	TRBJ2-1	ASSLAGGLYNEQF
TRBV30	TRBJ1-3	AWTPDPQNTIY
TRBV19	TRBJ2-2	ASSSGALNTGELF
TRBV4-1	TRBJ1-4	ASSQGQSTNEKLF
TRBV10-3	TRBJ2-3	AISALRGTDTQY
TRBV30	TRBJ2-5	AWSVLSWKETQY
TRBV5-1	TRBJ2-1	ASSLGLAGGQDEQF
TRBV11-2	TRBJ2-3	ASSNRLGGVDTQY
TRBV2	TRBJ2-7	ATRFGTDTSSYEQY
TRBV9	TRBJ2-1	ASSLLAVNEQF
TRBV10-2	TRBJ2-5	ASRGRDLAY
TRBV5-1	TRBJ2-7	ASSSGEGTHEQY
TRBV11-2	TRBJ2-3	ASSFGGRATDTQY
TRBV13	TRBJ2-7	ASSLNSTHYEQY
TRBV7-6	TRBJ1-1	ASSGMGQGLNTEAF
TRBV5-1	TRBJ1-1	ASSQQGGNTEAF
TRBV18	TRBJ2-1	ASSPPLQDRDYNEQF
TRBV23-1	TRBJ1-5	ASSHRTGDNQPQH
TRBV11-2	TRBJ2-1	ASSGLTNSEQF
TRBV23-1	TRBJ1-2	ASSQSAWQALPIPYGYT
TRBV4-1	TRBJ2-7	ASSQGRALRTSEQY
TRBV28	TRBJ1-4	ASRLGGSNEKLF
TRBV18	TRBJ2-3	ASSPVGQSTDTQY
TRBV30	TRBJ2-3	AWSVTGVTDTQY
TRBV2	TRBJ1-2	ASSDPRANYGYT
TRBV6-5	TRBJ2-1	ASKRGALNEQF
TRBV11-3	TRBJ2-3	ASSLSSYRADTQY
TRBV19	TRBJ1-3	ASTKNPGNTIY
TRBV5-1	TRBJ2-1	ASSLLSTSGSGNEQF
TRBV28	TRBJ2-1	ASSSGTSGGNEQF
TRBV7-9	TRBJ2-1	ASSLTDSSTF
TRBV5-1	TRBJ2-3	ASSFLTSGDTDTQY
TRBV5-4	TRBJ2-7	ASSFRGGEQY
TRBV5-1	TRBJ1-1	ASSIGQGNTEAF
TRBV11-1	TRBJ2-5	ASSPGTGRETQY
TRBV7-2	TRBJ1-2	ASSSLTGPYGYT
TRBV5-1	TRBJ1-6	ASSLVGGPNSPLH
TRBV4-1	TRBJ2-3	ASSQTTSRSTDTQY
TRBV27	TRBJ1-2	ASSPWAGDYGYT
TRBV6-5	TRBJ1-5	ASSSDRGFDQPQH
TRBV11-2	TRBJ2-7	ASSLDLYEQY
TRBV19	TRBJ2-7	ASSRGQGGYEQY